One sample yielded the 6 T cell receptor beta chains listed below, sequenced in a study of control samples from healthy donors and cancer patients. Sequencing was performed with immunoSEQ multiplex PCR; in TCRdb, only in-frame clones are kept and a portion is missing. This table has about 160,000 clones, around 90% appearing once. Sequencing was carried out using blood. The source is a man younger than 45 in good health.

In DNA, the CDR3 is TGTGCCAGCATGAGTAGGGGGAACACTGAAGCTTTCTTT. Protein product: CASMSRGNTEAFF. V gene TRBV6-5 combines with J gene TRBJ1-1; D might be TRBD1 (5 bases). V lost 7 bases and J 1 base, leaving 10 bases between the germline ends. Germline V lookup: CDR1 MNHEY, CDR2 SVGAGI. This CDR3 region has 13 residues.

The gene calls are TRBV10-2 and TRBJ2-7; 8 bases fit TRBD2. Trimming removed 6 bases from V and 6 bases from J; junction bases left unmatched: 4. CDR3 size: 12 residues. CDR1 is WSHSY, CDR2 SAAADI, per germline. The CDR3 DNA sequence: TGCGCCAGCAGGGGACTAGGCGTCGAGCAGTACTTC. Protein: CASRGLGVEQYF.

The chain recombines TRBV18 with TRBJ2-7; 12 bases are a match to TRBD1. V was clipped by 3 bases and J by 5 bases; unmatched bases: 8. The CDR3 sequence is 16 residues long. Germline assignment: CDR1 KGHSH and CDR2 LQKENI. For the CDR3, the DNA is TGTGCCAGCTCACCTCAGAAGTGGGACAGGGGGCACGAGCAGTACTTC. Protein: CASSPQKWDRGHEQYF.

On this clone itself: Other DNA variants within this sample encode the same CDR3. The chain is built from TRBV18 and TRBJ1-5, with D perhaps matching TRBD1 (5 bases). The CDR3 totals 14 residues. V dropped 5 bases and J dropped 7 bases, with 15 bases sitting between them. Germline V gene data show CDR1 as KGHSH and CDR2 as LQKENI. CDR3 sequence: CASSYTGPEQPQHF. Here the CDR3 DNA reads TGTGCCAGCTCATATACAGGCCCGGAACAGCCCCAGCATTTT.

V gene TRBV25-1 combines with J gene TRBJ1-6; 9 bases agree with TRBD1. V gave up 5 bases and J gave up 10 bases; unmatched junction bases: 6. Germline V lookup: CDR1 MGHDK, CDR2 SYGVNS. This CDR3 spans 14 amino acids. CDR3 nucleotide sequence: TGTGCCAGCAGTATGGACAGGGGTGGATCACCCCTCCACTTT. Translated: CASSMDRGGSPLHF.

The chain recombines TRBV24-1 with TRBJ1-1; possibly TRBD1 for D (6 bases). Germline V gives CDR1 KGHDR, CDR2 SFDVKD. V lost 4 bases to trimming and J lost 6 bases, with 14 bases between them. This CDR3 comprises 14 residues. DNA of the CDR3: TGTGCCACCAGTGAACCCGGACAGAAATCTGAAGCTTTCTTT. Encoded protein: CATSEPGQKSEAFF.